A single sample is the source of the 5 T cell receptor beta chains below, sequenced in a study of cytotoxic CD8 clonotypes in ibrutinib-treated CLL. Assay used: immunoSEQ multiplex PCR; TCRdb lists only in-frame clones, some missing. The sample has over 130,000 clones; around 82% are singletons. The input for sequencing was PBMCs, taken after 36 months of ibrutinib treatment. The receptors derive from a human donor with chronic lymphocytic leukemia.

This chain links TRBV18 with TRBJ2-3, with TRBD2 matching over 11 bases. J was trimmed by 2 bases and V by 5 bases; bases with no gene match: 9. This CDR3 is built from 17 residues. Germline loops: CDR1 KGHSH, CDR2 LQKENI. The CDR3 reads CASSGGGLAGLTDTQYF. The CDR3 nucleotides read TGTGCCAGCTCAGGGGGTGGACTAGCGGGCCTCACAGATACGCAGTATTTT.

This clone occurred once. The V gene is TRBV5-5, the J gene TRBJ2-7; no clear D gene. Germline V gene lookup returns CDR1 SGHKS and CDR2 YYEKEE (reference sequence). The V gene lost 2 bases and the J gene lost 2 bases, with 11 bases spanning the gap. This CDR3 is built from 14 residues. DNA of the CDR3: TGTGCCAGCAGCTTTCGGACGGTCACCTACGAGCAGTACTTC. Translating it yields CASSFRTVTYEQYF. The complete variable domain, with remaining parts taken from reference TRBV5-5 and TRBJ2-7, reads DAGVTQSPTHLIKTRGQQVTLRCSPISGHKSVSWYQQVLGQGPQFIFQYYEKEERGRGNFPDRFSARQFPNYSSELNVNALLLGDSALYLCASSFRTVTYEQYFGPGTRLTVT.

The rearrangement uses TRBV11-2 and TRBJ2-6, with 8 bases matching TRBD1. The CDR3 length is 16 residues. From germline, CDR1 is SGHAT and CDR2 FQNNGV. The trim removed 4 bases at V and 4 bases at J, leaving 6 bases unmatched. DNA of the CDR3: TGTGCCAGCAGCTCCTGGACAGGGTCAGGGGCCAACGTCCTGACTTTC. Amino acids: CASSSWTGSGANVLTF.

This chain connects TRBV5-1 to TRBJ2-7, with TRBD2 as a possible D gene (6 bases). This CDR3 is built from 16 residues. V was shortened by 4 bases and J by 3 bases, with 20 bases between the two germline ends. Germline V gene sequence: CDR1 SGHRS, CDR2 YFSETQ. Here the CDR3 reads CASSPEGGGSLYEQYF. CDR3 sequence (DNA): TGCGCCAGCAGCCCGGAGGGAGGAGGCAGTCTCTACGAGCAGTACTTC.

In its sample, this clone was seen a few times. The CDR3 nucleotides read TGTGCCAGCAGGCTAGCGGGGAGGGACACCGGGGAGCTGTTTTTT. This encodes CASRLAGRDTGELFF. This rearrangement joins TRBV6-1 to TRBJ2-2, with 9 nucleotides matching TRBD2. J was trimmed by 3 bases and V by 6 bases; bases with no gene match: 5. The CDR3 has 15 residues. From germline, CDR1 is MNHNS and CDR2 SASEGT.